Shown below are 28 T cell receptor beta chains from a single sample sequenced in a study of T cell responses to AZD1222 COVID-19 vaccine. Repertoires were generated with immunoSEQ multiplex PCR, while TCRdb's copy carries only in-frame clones and drops some. The data show about 130,000 clones, approximately 91% seen once. This specimen consisted of peripheral blood, obtained on day 0 of AZD1222 vaccination. These receptors were taken from an adult in good health.

V is TRBV11-2 and J is TRBJ1-6, with unresolved D. The CDR3 is 15 residues long. The ends were cut back, 5 bases at V and 8 bases at J, with 16 bases in the middle. Germline CDR1 reads SGHAT; CDR2 reads FQNNGV. The CDR3 spells CASSPRLGMDSPLHF. The DNA of the CDR3 is TGTGCCAGCAGCCCCAGGCTGGGGATGGATTCACCCCTCCACTTT. Supplemented by reference TRBV11-2 and TRBJ1-6, the full variable domain reads EAGVAQSPRYKIIEKRQSVAFWCNPISGHATLYWYQQILGQGPKLLIQFQNNGVVDDSQLPKDRFSAERLKGVDSTLKIQPAKLEDSAVYLCASSPRLGMDSPLHFGNGTRLTVT.

The V call is TRBV7-9, the J call TRBJ1-1, with unresolved D. Trimming removed 7 bases at V and 8 bases at J, with 11 bases between. The CDR3 runs 11 residues. Germline V gives CDR1 SEHNR, CDR2 FQNEAQ (reference sequence). CDR3 amino acids: CASTDRGEAFF. The CDR3 coding sequence is TGTGCCAGCACCGATAGAGGGGAAGCTTTCTTT.

The V call is TRBV4-1, the J call TRBJ1-3; D not resolved. The CDR3 is made up of 18 amino acids. The V end was cut by 0 bases, the J end by 3 bases, with 18 bases between. The germline V gene encodes CDR1 MGHRA and CDR2 YSYEKL. The CDR3 nucleotides read TGCGCCAGCAGCCAAGAGGACCCCCACAGCCTAGGTGGAAACACCATATATTTT. Translated: CASSQEDPHSLGGNTIYF.

V and J are TRBV25-1 and TRBJ2-7; D not resolved. CDR3 length equals 14 residues. From germline, CDR1 is MGHDK and CDR2 SYGVNS. Trimming cost V 4 bases and J 5 bases, with 15 bases left between them. DNA of the CDR3: TGTGCCAGCAGTGGGGATTCACGGACCCACGAGCAGTACTTC. Translating it yields CASSGDSRTHEQYF.

The V gene is TRBV19, the J gene TRBJ1-1; the match to TRBD1 covers 10 bases. The CDR3 contains 15 residues. Looked up from germline, CDR1 is LNHDA and CDR2 is SQIVND (reference sequence). V was clipped by 1 base and J by 11 bases; unmatched bases: 10. The chain's CDR3 is CASSIAVPGQGVAFF. CDR3 in DNA: TGTGCCAGTAGTATAGCCGTCCCCGGACAGGGGGTTGCTTTCTTT.

The V gene is TRBV5-4, the J gene TRBJ1-1; D gene uncertain. Germline V gene data show CDR1 as SGHNT and CDR2 as YYREEE (reference sequence). The germline V and J ends were trimmed by 0 bases and 7 bases, with 13 bases remaining between them. CDR3 length: 14 residues. CDR3 bases: TGTGCCAGCAGCTTGGCCTTGGAGCGGGGTGAAGCTTTCTTT. Its translation: CASSLALERGEAFF.

The chain is built from TRBV23-1 and TRBJ2-7; D is unclear. TRBV23-1 carries the ORF label, with uncertain function. There are 11 residues in the CDR3. In DNA, the CDR3 is TGCGCTCCCTTGAGCTCCTACGAGCAGTACTTC. Translated: CAPLSSYEQYF.

This clone was recorded a few times. The chain joins TRBV4-1 to TRBJ1-5; possibly TRBD1 for D (5 bases). V lost 1 base and J 0 bases, leaving 10 bases between the germline ends. Germline loops: CDR1 MGHRA, CDR2 YSYEKL. The CDR3 runs 16 residues. CDR3 loop: CASSQGQILSNQPQHF. The CDR3, as DNA: TGCGCCAGCAGCCAAGGACAGATTCTTAGCAATCAGCCCCAGCATTTT.

This chain connects TRBV6-5 to TRBJ2-5, with no clear D. The CDR3 extends over 13 amino acids. Germline V lookup: CDR1 MNHEY, CDR2 SVGAGI. V was shortened by 3 bases and J by 1 base, with 6 bases between the two germline ends. CDR3 DNA: TGTGCCAGCAGTTATACGATCCAAGAGACCCAGTACTTC. Protein: CASSYTIQETQYF.

This chain uses TRBV10-2 with TRBJ2-7; D remains unclear. The CDR3 loop spans 11 amino acids. Germline V lookup: CDR1 WSHSY, CDR2 SAAADI. Trimming removed 3 bases at V and 4 bases at J, with 4 bases between. CDR3 coding DNA: TGCGCCAGCAGTGACAGTTACGAGCAGTACTTC. This sequence encodes CASSDSYEQYF.

The chain employs TRBV3-1 (or the pseudogene TRBV3-2) and TRBJ1-6; D gene unclear. The V and J ends lost 1 base and 9 bases respectively, with 13 bases between them. The germline V gene has CDR1 LGHDT and CDR2 YNNKEL (reference sequence). The CDR3 extends over 15 amino acids. CDR3 bases: TGTGCCAGCAGCCAAGGGGCTTCGGGCGGTTCACCCCTCCACTTT. This gives the protein CASSQGASGGSPLHF.

The CDR3 sequence: CASTEELSYEQYF. The CDR3 bases are TGTGCCAGCACGGAGGAACTCTCCTACGAGCAGTACTTC. This chain joins TRBV5-4 and TRBJ2-7; a possible D gene is TRBD2 (5 bases). Trimming left V 6 bases short and J 0 bases short, with 10 bases between. CDR3 length equals 13 residues. Germline V gene lookup returns CDR1 SGHNT and CDR2 YYREEE (reference sequence).

This clone was detected a few times. The chain combines TRBV6-5 with TRBJ1-3, with D hard to call. CDR3 size: 15 residues. V was shortened by 6 bases and J by 0 bases, with 12 bases between the two germline ends. Per germline, CDR1 MNHEY and CDR2 SVGAGI. The CDR3 here is CASRFDGDSGNTIYF. In DNA form, the CDR3 reads TGTGCCAGCAGATTCGACGGAGACTCTGGAAACACCATATATTTT.

V and J are TRBV7-9 and TRBJ1-1; D ambiguous. Trimming removed 5 bases from V and 11 bases from J, with 18 bases in between. The length of the CDR3 is 13 residues. Germline V lookup: CDR1 SEHNR, CDR2 FQNEAQ (reference sequence). The CDR3 DNA reads TGTGCCAGCAGCCCAAAGGAAGGGCGTGCGGCTTTCTTT. Translating it yields CASSPKEGRAAFF.

The V and J genes are TRBV6-5 and TRBJ1-5, with 7 bases that match TRBD1. Per germline, CDR1 MNHEY and CDR2 SVGAGI. Trimming at V came to 8 bases and at J to 1 base, leaving 2 bases not matched to a gene. This CDR3 spans 13 amino acids. The CDR3 coding sequence is TGTGCCAGCTCCAGGGGGAGCAATCAGCCCCAGCATTTT. Encoded protein: CASSRGSNQPQHF.

The rearrangement joins TRBV25-1 to TRBJ1-2; 8 bases align to TRBD1. The CDR3 loop spans 13 amino acids. Per the germline V gene, CDR1 is MGHDK and CDR2 is SYGVNS. The trim removed 7 bases at V and 7 bases at J, leaving 8 bases unmatched. The CDR3: CASTPGQGTGYTF. As DNA, the CDR3 is TGTGCCAGCACTCCAGGACAGGGCACTGGCTACACCTTC.

This rearrangement joins TRBV5-1 to TRBJ1-2; tentative D call: TRBD1 (6 bases). The CDR3 covers 14 residues. The germline V gene has CDR1 SGHRS and CDR2 YFSETQ. Trimming removed 4 bases from V and 3 bases from J, with 13 bases in between. CDR3 sequence reads: CASSGLRGDYGYTF. CDR3 bases: TGCGCCAGCAGCGGCCTTAGGGGGGACTATGGCTACACCTTC.

The V call is TRBV6-5, the J call TRBJ1-5; a possible D gene is TRBD1 (6 bases). V was shortened by 6 bases and J by 4 bases, with 16 bases between the two germline ends. This CDR3 is 15 amino acids long. Germline V gene lookup returns CDR1 MNHEY and CDR2 SVGAGI. This chain's CDR3 is CASSRTGKKNQPQHF. CDR3 DNA sequence: TGTGCCAGCAGCCGAACAGGGAAGAAGAATCAGCCCCAGCATTTT.

The chain couples TRBV30 to TRBJ1-1; 8 bases align to TRBD1. The germline gives CDR1 GTSNPN, CDR2 SVGIG (reference sequence). The length of the CDR3 is 16 residues. Unmatched junction bases numbered 11, after V lost 4 bases and J lost 1 base. The DNA for the CDR3 is TGTGCCTGGATGGGGGGACAGGACTGGGGGAACACTGAAGCTTTCTTT. Translated, it gives CAWMGGQDWGNTEAFF.

J is TRBJ1-2 and V is TRBV11-1; maybe TRBD1 (5 bases). V shed 1 base and J shed 2 bases, with 8 bases lying between them. Germline V gene lookup returns CDR1 SGHAT and CDR2 FQDESV (reference sequence). The CDR3 length is 14 residues. The CDR3 DNA follows: TGTGCCAGCAGCTTAGACGGGGCGAACTATGGCTACACCTTC. The encoded protein is CASSLDGANYGYTF. The whole variable domain, remainder taken from reference TRBV11-1 and TRBJ1-2, is EAEVAQSPRYKITEKSQAVAFWCDPISGHATLYWYRQILGQGPELLVQFQDESVVDDSQLPKDRFSAERLKGVDSTLKIQPAELGDSAMYLCASSLDGANYGYTFGSGTRLTVV.

Regarding this clone: One end of the junction does not line up with germline, which may come from a read error. V and J are TRBV7-9 and TRBJ1-2, with unresolved D. Germline CDR1 and CDR2: SEHNR and FQNEAQ (reference sequence). The CDR3 is made up of 12 amino acids. The CDR3 protein is CASSLGVGAEAF. The CDR3, as DNA: TGTGCCAGCAGCTTAGGAGTCGGTGCAGAAGCCTTC.

This clone has more than one count but fewer than ten. The chain carries TRBV10-3 and TRBJ1-2; 7 bases agree with TRBD1. Germline lookup yields CDR1 ENHRY and CDR2 SYGVKD. V dropped 10 bases and J dropped 3; count of bases not matched to a gene: 11. The CDR3 extends over 14 amino acids. CDR3 in DNA: TGTGCCAGCAAACAGACAGGGAAAGACTATGGCTACACCTTC. Translated, it gives CASKQTGKDYGYTF.

There are a few counts of this clone. This sample also contains other DNA sequences that code for the same CDR3. The chain has TRBV5-1 and TRBJ1-1; the D is unclear. This CDR3 contains 14 residues. Trimming left V 2 bases short and J 0 bases short, with 8 bases between. The V gene's germline CDR1 is SGHRS and CDR2 YFSETQ. CDR3 loop: CASSLGPMNTEAFF. The CDR3 nucleotides read TGCGCCAGCAGCTTAGGACCAATGAACACTGAAGCTTTCTTT.

The chain carries TRBV14 and TRBJ1-6, with D perhaps matching TRBD1 (5 bases). Trimming took off 3 bases at V and 2 bases at J, with 8 bases between the two ends. The CDR3 runs 15 residues. Germline CDR1 SGHDN, CDR2 FVKESK. The chain's CDR3 is CASSQLGAYNSPLHF. The CDR3 DNA follows: TGTGCCAGCAGCCAGCTAGGGGCCTATAATTCACCCCTCCACTTT.

This chain links TRBV4-2 with TRBJ2-2; 7 nucleotides line up with TRBD2. The trim removed 4 bases at V and 6 bases at J, leaving 8 bases unmatched. The CDR3 contains 15 residues. Germline V gene lookup returns CDR1 LGHNA and CDR2 YNFKEQ. The CDR3 coding sequence is TGTGCCAGCAGCCCCTCCAGCGGGGTATCCGGGGAGCTGTTTTTT. Its protein product is CASSPSSGVSGELFF.

The rearrangement joins TRBV9 to TRBJ2-2; weak D call: TRBD2 (5 bases). The germline V gene has CDR1 SGDLS and CDR2 YYNGEE. This CDR3 spans 15 amino acids. Trimming removed 2 bases at V and 4 bases at J, with 12 bases between. For the CDR3, the DNA is TGTGCCAGCAGCGTCTCGGGGTCGACCACCGGGGAGCTGTTTTTT. Translation gives CASSVSGSTTGELFF.

J is TRBJ2-3 and V is TRBV9; D is uncertain. Trimming removed 3 bases at V and 2 bases at J, with 7 bases between. The CDR3 loop spans 13 amino acids. Germline values: CDR1 SGDLS, CDR2 YYNGEE. CDR3 coding DNA: TGTGCCAGCAGCGCGTACCTCACAGATACGCAGTATTTT. Protein: CASSAYLTDTQYF.

The chain joins TRBV18 to TRBJ1-1; D unclear. The CDR3 is 12 amino acids. Per the germline V gene, CDR1 is KGHSH and CDR2 is LQKENI. Trimming stripped 5 bases from V and 1 base from J, with 5 bases between. CDR3 sequence (DNA): TGTGCCAGCTCAAGCAAGAACACTGAAGCTTTCTTT. This encodes CASSSKNTEAFF.